This T cell receptor beta chain emerged from a study of shared clonotypes between healthy human individuals. Points from the study as a whole: Generally, naive subsets (rather than memory subsets) showed larger estimated richness. The naive CD4 repertoires of a few donors were compared, and approximately 5% of clonotypes were shared.

Assay used: immunoSEQ multiplex PCR; TCRdb lists only in-frame clones, some missing. The sample has under 1 million clones, around 96% seen once. Terminally differentiated effector memory CD45RA+ cells were excluded from the naive CD8 cells, which were CD45RO-negative and positively selected for CCR7. The CDR3 sequence is 14 residues long. The germline V gene has CDR1 MNHEY and CDR2 SMNVEV (reference sequence). V trimming: 6 bases; J trimming: 2 bases; junction bases outside the gene matches: 7. Details on this clone: What it binds is unknown.

The chain has TRBV27 and TRBJ2-7; 7 bases map to TRBD1. The sample taken for sequencing was naive CD8+ T cells sorted from blood. The origin of this receptor is a man aged 25-45 years in good health. The CDR3 reads CASSFRGRTYEQYF. CDR3 coding DNA: TGTGCCAGCAGCTTTAGGGGGCGCACCTACGAGCAGTACTTC.